The source of this T cell receptor beta chain is a study of blood T cell repertoires in COVID-19. In the original workflow: The assay estimated nucleated cells by amplifying reference gene primers. Assay used: immunoSEQ multiplex PCR; TCRdb lists only in-frame clones, some missing. The V and J calls and the clone size are those of that table, but D and trimming were determined from the DNA. The sample carries some 130,000 clones, approximately 88% recorded once. The CDR3 length is 13 residues. Germline assignment: CDR1 GTSNPN and CDR2 SVGIG (reference sequence). The chain is built from TRBV30 and TRBJ1-3; 7 nucleotides line up with TRBD1. The sequence was collected from a man aged 50 or older with acute or convalescent COVID-19. The sequenced sample was peripheral blood. Here the CDR3 reads CASSPGTANPLYF. In nucleotides, the CDR3 is TGTGCGTCCAGTCCCGGGACAGCGAATCCACTATATTTT.